Detailed here is one T cell receptor (beta chain). The antigen is unknown. The germline V gene has CDR1 PRHDT and CDR2 FYEKMQ (reference sequence). Deletions cut 0 bases from V and 8 bases from J, with 17 bases between. This CDR3 has 17 residues. The data originate from a study of T cell repertoires in cytomegalovirus infection. Study summary: HLA-B-restricted CMV epitopes that are well studied, plus recently identified HLA-C-restricted ones, were used by the study. CMV infection and matching HLA type were both indicated by public TCR beta signatures. Study results and caveats: People with CMV and the relevant HLA were identified by cumulative public TCR beta family frequency.

TCRdb re-derived calls from the reads in MiXCR, one entry per CDR3 protein. This sample carries about a million distinct CDR3 sequences, roughly 31% of them seen once, and the ten largest clones take about 14%. The chain joins TRBV13 to TRBJ1-6; D unresolved. Source: cultured CD8+ T cells from PBMCs, taken from culture after CMV antigen stimulation. This sequence was found in a human donor in good health (CMV status not recorded). Some clones in this sample may be carry-over from other donors' samples. The CDR3 sequence is CASSLGPQLLRDSPLHF. The CDR3 nucleotides read TGTGCCAGCAGCTTAGGCCCGCAGCTCCTTAGGGATTCACCCCTCCACTTT.